The 28 T cell receptor beta chains below come from one sample, sequenced in a study of blood T cell repertoires in COVID-19. Libraries were prepared by immunoSEQ multiplex PCR; TCRdb keeps only in-frame clonotypes and omits some of them. The sample contains about 250,000 clones, roughly 83% of which appear only once. Sequences were obtained from peripheral blood. The origin of the receptors is an elderly man with acute or convalescent COVID-19.

The J gene is TRBJ2-7, the V gene TRBV3-1 (or the pseudogene TRBV3-2); 9 bases align to TRBD1. From germline, CDR1 is LGHDT and CDR2 YNNKEL (reference sequence). The V gene end was trimmed by 4 bases and the J gene end by 11 bases; junction bases not matched to a gene: 12. The CDR3 consists of 14 residues. CDR3 loop: CASSLSGTGSSEYF. In DNA form, the CDR3 reads TGTGCCAGCAGCCTGTCGGGGACAGGGTCCTCGGAGTACTTC.

In its sample, this clone was seen a few times. The chain is built from TRBV27 and TRBJ1-5, with D maybe TRBD1 (5 bases). The length of the CDR3 is 14 residues. Germline values: CDR1 MNHEY, CDR2 SMNVEV (reference sequence). The germline V and J ends were trimmed by 3 bases and 5 bases, with 11 bases remaining between them. Written as DNA, the CDR3 is TGTGCCAGCAGTTTTCAGGGTAGGCATCAGCCCCAGCATTTT. The encoded protein is CASSFQGRHQPQHF.

This clone has a single count. The V gene is TRBV6-1, the J gene TRBJ2-7; TRBD2 might be the D (6 bases). V lost 0 bases, J lost 3 bases, and 15 bases lay in between. From germline, CDR1 is MNHNS and CDR2 SASEGT. The CDR3 extends over 16 amino acids. CDR3: CASSEALPGVGYEQYF. Written as DNA, the CDR3 is TGTGCCAGCAGTGAAGCGCTTCCGGGGGTAGGCTACGAGCAGTACTTC.

The chain couples TRBV10-3 to TRBJ2-7; 9 nucleotides align to TRBD2. The V gene's germline CDR1 is ENHRY and CDR2 SYGVKD. This CDR3 contains 15 residues. The junction had 4 bases not matched to a gene; V was cut back by 4 bases and J by 0 bases. Here the CDR3 DNA reads TGTGCCATCAGTGTTGGAGCGGGGGGCTCCTACGAGCAGTACTTC. Protein sequence: CAISVGAGGSYEQYF.

The genes are TRBV6-1 and TRBJ2-7; no definite D call. Germline V gives CDR1 MNHNS, CDR2 SASEGT. The CDR3 covers 11 residues. Trimming cost V 3 bases and J 9 bases, with 9 bases left between them. CDR3 protein: CASSDNRAQYF. Written as DNA, the CDR3 is TGTGCCAGCAGTGACAACAGAGCGCAGTACTTC.

The V and J genes are TRBV19 and TRBJ2-2; possible D gene TRBD2, 7 bases. V was cut by 10 bases and J by 5 bases, with 23 bases left in between. In germline, CDR1 is LNHDA, CDR2 SQIVND (reference sequence). The length of the CDR3 is 16 residues. The CDR3 DNA is TGTGCCACGACAACGACGGGGGGCATAGGGACCGGGGAGCTGTTTTTT. Its translation is CATTTTGGIGTGELFF. Supplemented by reference TRBV19 and TRBJ2-2, the full variable domain reads DGGITQSPKYLFRKEGQNVTLSCEQNLNHDAMYWYRQDPGQGLRLIYYSQIVNDFQKGDIAEGYSVSREKKESFPLTVTSAQKNPTAFYLCATTTTGGIGTGELFFGEGSRLTVL.

This clone was picked up one time. The rearrangement uses TRBV6-1 and TRBJ2-3, with 8 bases matching TRBD2. The CDR3 contains 16 residues. Germline V gene sequence: CDR1 MNHNS, CDR2 SASEGT. Trimming cost V 2 bases and J 2 bases; bases outside gene matches: 6. CDR3 residues: CASSERGGRFTDTQYF. The CDR3, as DNA: TGTGCCAGCAGTGAACGGGGGGGCCGGTTCACAGATACGCAGTATTTT.

As DNA, the CDR3 is TGTGCCAGCAGCGGTAGCGGATTCAGCACAGATACGCAGTATTTT. It yields the protein CASSGSGFSTDTQYF. The chain carries TRBV9 and TRBJ2-3, with D perhaps TRBD2 (6 bases). This CDR3 comprises 15 residues. CDR1 and CDR2 from the germline V gene are SGDLS and YYNGEE. Between the trimmed V and J ends, which lost 3 bases and 0 bases, there was a span of 11 bases. Filled out from reference TRBV9 and TRBJ2-3, the complete variable domain reads DSGVTQTPKHLITATGQRVTLRCSPRSGDLSVYWYQQSLDQGLQFLIQYYNGEERAKGNILERFSAQQFPDLHSELNLSSLELGDSALYFCASSGSGFSTDTQYFGPGTRLTVL.

The chain carries TRBV12-2 and TRBJ2-5; the table assigns TRBD2, which was not confirmed against the DNA. TRBV12-2 represents a pseudogene. The CDR3 contains 16 residues. The CDR3 DNA sequence: TGTGCAAGTCGCTTAGCAGAGGATAAGCTTCAAGAGACCCAGTACTTC. Its translation: CASRLAEDKLQETQYF.

Concerning this clone itself: The same CDR3 arises from other DNA sequences in this sample as well. The V and J genes are TRBV28 and TRBJ1-2, with D perhaps TRBD1 (6 bases). The V gene lost 6 bases and the J gene lost 4 bases, with 12 bases spanning the gap. Per the germline V gene, CDR1 is MDHEN and CDR2 is SYDVKM. The CDR3 consists of 13 residues. The DNA for the CDR3 is TGTGCCAGCAGACTACAGGGCGGCTATGGCTACACCTTC. Protein product: CASRLQGGYGYTF.

This clone appeared once. In DNA, the CDR3 is TGTGCCAGCTCACCATCTCAGGTTAACTATGGCTACACCTTC. Translated, it gives CASSPSQVNYGYTF. This chain joins TRBV18 and TRBJ1-2; D remains unclear. Germline CDR1 is KGHSH and CDR2 is LQKENI. The CDR3 totals 14 residues. V was cut by 2 bases and J by 1 base, with 8 bases left in between.

The chain links TRBV3-1 (or the pseudogene TRBV3-2) to TRBJ2-7, with 13 bases that match TRBD2. V lost 3 bases, J lost 2 bases, and 7 bases stayed unmatched. The CDR3 covers 17 residues. The germline CDR1 and CDR2 sequences are LGHDT and YNNKEL (reference sequence). The CDR3 sequence: CASSHPTSGRAPYEQYF. CDR3 DNA: TGTGCCAGCAGCCACCCCACTAGCGGGAGGGCCCCCTACGAGCAGTACTTC.

This clone was detected only a few times. V gene TRBV28 combines with J gene TRBJ2-7; D possibly corresponds to TRBD2 (6 bases). With 5 bases removed from V and 4 bases from J, the gap between germline ends came to 18 bases. CDR3 length: 15 residues. Germline-derived CDR1 and CDR2 are MDHEN and SYDVKM. The CDR3 loop reads CASSVSVTGAYEQYF. The CDR3 DNA reads TGTGCCAGCAGTGTCAGTGTGACGGGAGCTTACGAGCAGTACTTC.

This chain connects TRBV30 to TRBJ1-5; D uncertain. Germline assignment: CDR1 GTSNPN and CDR2 SVGIG (reference sequence). The CDR3 loop spans 13 amino acids. The ends were cut back, 1 base at V and 3 bases at J, with 7 bases in the middle. CDR3 sequence reads: CAWSAGSNQPQHF. DNA of the CDR3: TGTGCCTGGAGTGCGGGTTCCAATCAGCCCCAGCATTTT.

J is TRBJ1-1 and V is TRBV19; no reliable D call. Germline-derived CDR1 and CDR2 are LNHDA and SQIVND (reference sequence). V lost 4 bases, J lost 0 bases, and 6 bases lay in between. The CDR3 consists of 13 residues. In DNA form, the CDR3 reads TGTGCCAGTAGTAATACACTGAACACTGAAGCTTTCTTT. Its protein is CASSNTLNTEAFF.

The V gene is TRBV9, the J gene TRBJ1-6; no clear D gene. The V gene lost 4 bases and the J gene lost 5 bases, with 16 bases spanning the gap. This CDR3 is built from 16 residues. The germline gives CDR1 SGDLS, CDR2 YYNGEE. CDR3 in amino acids: CASSPNSPGNNSPLHF. DNA for the CDR3: TGTGCCAGCAGCCCAAATAGCCCCGGGAATAATTCACCCCTCCACTTT.

V is TRBV10-3 and J is TRBJ2-3, with D tentatively TRBD1 (5 bases). Germline CDR1 and CDR2: ENHRY and SYGVKD. This CDR3 spans 16 amino acids. Trimming pared 4 bases from V and 0 bases from J, leaving 14 bases between. The CDR3 sequence: CAISGSRATSTDTQYF. The CDR3 coding sequence is TGTGCCATCAGTGGATCCAGGGCCACTAGCACAGATACGCAGTATTTT.

V usage is TRBV24-1 and J usage is TRBJ2-1; 8 nucleotides align to TRBD2. With 10 bases clipped from V and 8 bases from J, the junction kept 15 bases outside the gene matches. Germline-derived CDR1 and CDR2 are KGHDR and SFDVKD. There are 15 residues in the CDR3. CDR3 in amino acids: CATSKRGGMSDEQFF. Here the CDR3 DNA reads TGTGCCACTTCGAAACGGGGGGGAATGTCGGATGAGCAGTTCTTC.

The chain has TRBV27 and TRBJ2-3; 7 nucleotides agree with TRBD1. The germline V gene encodes CDR1 MNHEY and CDR2 SMNVEV (reference sequence). The CDR3 is 14 amino acids. J lost 2 bases, V lost 7 bases, and 6 bases had no gene match. This CDR3 reads CASKGQHYTDTQYF. The CDR3 DNA sequence: TGTGCCAGCAAGGGACAGCACTACACAGATACGCAGTATTTT.

CDR3 region: CASSSAASGSYEQYF. CDR3 in DNA: TGTGCCAGCAGTTCAGCGGCTAGCGGTTCCTACGAGCAGTACTTC. The chain carries TRBV6-5 and TRBJ2-7; the match to TRBD2 covers 7 bases. The CDR3 is 15 residues long. The germline V gene encodes CDR1 MNHEY and CDR2 SVGAGI. V shed 4 bases, J shed 1 base, and the junction held 7 bases outside the gene matches.

The chain combines TRBV9 with TRBJ1-2; D is uncertain. The CDR3 totals 14 residues. V was shortened by 0 bases and J by 4 bases, with 10 bases between the two germline ends. CDR1 SGDLS and CDR2 YYNGEE come from the germline V gene. This CDR3 is CASSVDGLGYGYTF. The CDR3 bases are TGTGCCAGCAGCGTAGATGGACTTGGCTATGGCTACACCTTC.

This clone was seen only a few times. This chain's CDR3 is CASSYSTGAENQPQHF. The DNA of the CDR3 is TGTGCCAGCAGTTACTCGACTGGGGCCGAGAATCAGCCCCAGCATTTT. The V call is TRBV6-2 or TRBV6-3, the J call TRBJ1-5; a weak D match, TRBD1 (5 bases). V lost 0 bases, J lost 4 bases, and 13 bases lay in between. This CDR3 contains 16 residues. Germline CDR1 is MNHEY and CDR2 is SVGEGT.

J is TRBJ2-2 and V is TRBV18; 7 bases fit TRBD1. Germline V gives CDR1 KGHSH, CDR2 LQKENI. J gave up 6 bases and V 6 bases, and 10 bases lay outside the gene matches. The CDR3 covers 15 residues. For the CDR3, the DNA is TGTGCCAGCTCGCCTCGACAGGGTTCGGCCGGGGAGCTGTTTTTT. Its protein product is CASSPRQGSAGELFF.

This clone has a handful of counts. The chain joins TRBV28 to TRBJ1-2, with 9 bases identical to TRBD1. Losses at the gene ends were 4 bases for V and 8 bases for J; bases not matched to a gene: 11. CDR1 is MDHEN, CDR2 SYDVKM, per germline. The CDR3 totals 15 residues. The chain's CDR3 is CASSSPSGTGHGYTF. CDR3 bases: TGTGCCAGCAGTTCCCCATCCGGGACAGGGCACGGCTACACCTTC.

This clone has only a few counts. V usage is TRBV29-1 and J usage is TRBJ1-3, with TRBD1 as a possible D gene (5 bases). Germline CDR1 and CDR2: SQVTM and ANQGSEA. V lost 6 bases to trimming and J lost 1 base, with 10 bases between them. The CDR3 has 13 residues. CDR3: CSVGGGSGNTIYF. In nucleotides, the CDR3 is TGCAGCGTCGGGGGAGGGTCTGGAAACACCATATATTTT.

J is TRBJ1-1 and V is TRBV2; D remains unclear. V shed 4 bases and J shed 11 bases, with 14 bases lying between them. The CDR3 runs to 12 residues. CDR1 and CDR2 from the germline V gene are SNHLY and FYNNEI. Here the CDR3 DNA reads TGTGCCAGCAGTGCGGTCTCGAAGTCTGCTTTCTTT. Translated, it gives CASSAVSKSAFF.

This chain connects TRBV25-1 to TRBJ2-3, with 9 nucleotides matching TRBD2. Germline values: CDR1 MGHDK, CDR2 SYGVNS. This CDR3 has 16 residues. The junction had 4 bases not matched to a gene; V was cut back by 3 bases and J by 0 bases. CDR3 amino acids: CASSEGSGGSTDTQYF. The CDR3 coding sequence is TGTGCCAGCAGTGAGGGTAGCGGGGGCAGCACAGATACGCAGTATTTT.

This clone has only a few counts. In DNA, the CDR3 is TGCAGTGCTAGAGATTTGGCGGCGCAGTATTTT. Translating it yields CSARDLAAQYF. The chain has TRBV20-1 and TRBJ2-3; the D is unclear. This CDR3 spans 11 amino acids. The V end lost 0 bases, the J end lost 10 bases, and 8 bases lay between the germline ends. The germline V gene encodes CDR1 DFQATT and CDR2 SNEGSKA (reference sequence).